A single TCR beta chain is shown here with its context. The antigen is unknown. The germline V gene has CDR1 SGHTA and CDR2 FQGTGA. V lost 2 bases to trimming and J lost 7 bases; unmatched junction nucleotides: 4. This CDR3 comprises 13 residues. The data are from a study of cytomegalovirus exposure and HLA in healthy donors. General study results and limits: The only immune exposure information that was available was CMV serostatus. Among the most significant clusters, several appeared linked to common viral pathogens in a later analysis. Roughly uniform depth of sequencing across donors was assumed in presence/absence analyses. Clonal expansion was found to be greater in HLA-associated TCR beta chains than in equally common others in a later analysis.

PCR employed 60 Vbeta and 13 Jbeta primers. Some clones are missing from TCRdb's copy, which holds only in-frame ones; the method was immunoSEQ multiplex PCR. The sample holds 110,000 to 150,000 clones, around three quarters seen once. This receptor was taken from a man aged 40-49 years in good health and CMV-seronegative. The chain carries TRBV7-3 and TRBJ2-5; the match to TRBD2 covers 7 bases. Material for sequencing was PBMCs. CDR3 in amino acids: CASSLGGEGTQYF. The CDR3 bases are TGTGCCAGCAGCTTAGGGGGGGAGGGGACCCAGTACTTC.